What follows is one TCR beta chain and its context. No antigen is known for it. Base qualities are not at hand, and no much larger clone is one base apart. Blood samples for TCR beta sequencing were given by related transplant donors. Nuclei Lysis Solution was used to extract genomic DNA from fresh or cryopreserved unfractionated peripheral blood mononuclear cells. The V and J ends are trimmed by 0 bases and 4 bases, leaving 1 base between them. The CDR3 has 12 amino acids, counting the end cysteine and phenylalanine. CDR3 DNA only is kept here, 36 bases in frame from base 1. CDR1 MNHEY and CDR2 SVGAGI were looked up in the germline V gene. This sample is drawn from a study of T cell clonotyping in hematopoietic cell transplantation (dated by TCRdb to the early 2020s). About the full investigation: In the study, 135 blood samples were gathered from roughly 33 consecutive transplant recipients and their related donors. Patient recruitment ran from 2015 to January 2017, and follow-up continued until late 2020 or death.

The study at large found these results: The sample size was limited and the cells went unsorted, which meant the CD4 and CD8 repertoire contributions could not be told apart. After transplant, TCR diversity in recipients dropped, and pathologically expanded clonotypes increased progressively from day 30 to day 180. Overlap with donor repertoires was found for only a small fraction of recipient repertoires, with over 95% found to appear de novo at the given depth. Broader posttransplant TCR repertoire diversity was predicted by donor and pretransplant recipient Inverse Simpson Index values.

TCR beta CDR3 regions were amplified from genomic DNA with the immunoSEQ assay, a bias-controlled multiplex PCR using V- and J-specific primers. A proprietary barcode and Illumina adapter sequences were added to the CDR3 amplicons in a second PCR step. An Illumina MiSeq instrument was used to sequence the CDR3 libraries. The original pipeline was this. Export and quality control were performed with immunoSEQ Analyzer 3.0, and downstream analyses were performed with R Bioconductor and Immunarch. Repertoire metrics were calculated using only productive rearrangements within the normalized downsampled data set. In the normalized cohort, a clonotype counted as pathologically expanded if the clonotype was larger than 5 templates. The Inverse Simpson Index was used to measure repertoire diversity. The non-normalized data set was used for CMV-specificity analyses so that all clonotypes could be captured. The table was pulled from immuneACCESS by TCRdb, which kept in-frame rearrangements only. Such tables lose some clones; where checked, under half of the loss comes from unresolved V genes, and the rest has no known cause. Clone size and V and J calls were adopted from that table, with D and trimming inferred from the DNA. The sample table contains more than 10,000 clones; only one count was recorded for 75% to 95% of them. The ten largest account for approximately 1.1% of the sample.

Sequenced sample: peripheral blood mononuclear cells. The sequence was collected from a man in his thirties or forties in good health. Some clones in this sample may be carry-over from other donors' samples. The chain is assembled from TRBV6-5 and TRBJ2-1; the D gene cannot be named for sure. CDR3 region: CASSYSYNEQFF. Read as DNA, the sequence is TGTGCCAGCAGTTACTCGTACAATGAGCAGTTCTTC.